What follows are 29 T cell receptor beta chains derived from one specimen sequenced in a study of T cells in Graves' hyperthyroidism and ophthalmopathy. The CDR3 regions of TCR beta were amplified from RNA transcripts. The TCR CDR3 was amplified in a first-round RT-PCR using the HTBI primer set. TCRdb itself ran the multiplex PCR reads through MiXCR, one entry per CDR3 protein. The sample holds roughly 380,000 distinct CDR3 sequences; about 19% are singletons and the top ten take about 4%. The specimen was blood. These receptors were taken from a woman between 18 and 29 years old with Graves' hyperthyroidism.

This clonotype was seen at least ten times. V usage is TRBV28 and J usage is TRBJ2-5; D perhaps matches TRBD2 (5 bases). CDR1 is MDHEN, CDR2 SYDVKM, per germline. Trimming stripped 6 bases from V and 5 bases from J, with 10 bases between. The CDR3 length is 12 residues. The CDR3 DNA reads as TGTGCCAGCAGCTTCACTAGGGAGACCCAGTACTTC. Encoded protein: CASSFTRETQYF.

The chain combines TRBV28 with TRBJ2-5; 7 positions agree with TRBD1. CDR1 is MDHEN and CDR2 is SYDVKM in the germline V gene. The trim removed 6 bases at V and 7 bases at J, leaving 2 bases unmatched. This CDR3 contains 11 residues. In DNA form, the CDR3 reads TGTGCCAGCAGCTCAGGGGGGACCCAGTACTTC. It translates to CASSSGGTQYF.

This clonotype was found many times. The V gene is TRBV12-3 or TRBV12-4, the J gene TRBJ1-2; the D gene is possibly TRBD1 (5 bases). V lost 2 bases and J 1 base, leaving 11 bases between the germline ends. The CDR3 length is 15 residues. CDR3 residues: CASSLRAGLNYGYTF. The CDR3 DNA follows: TGTGCCAGCAGTTTACGGGCAGGGCTTAACTATGGCTACACCTTC.

This chain connects TRBV15 to TRBJ2-7; D may be TRBD2 (5 bases). CDR1 and CDR2 (germline): LNHNV, YYDKDF (reference sequence). The V and J ends lost 1 base and 0 bases respectively, with 7 bases between them. The CDR3 has 14 residues. The CDR3 DNA sequence: TGTGCCACCAGCAGAGGGGGAGTCTCCTACGAGCAGTACTTC. This gives the protein CATSRGGVSYEQYF.

V gene TRBV11-2 combines with J gene TRBJ1-1; maybe TRBD1 (5 bases). Germline V gene lookup returns CDR1 SGHAT and CDR2 FQNNGV. CDR3 length: 14 residues. CDR3 coding DNA: TGTGCGAGTCGTAAATCAGAAGGGGAAGCTGAAGCTTTCTTT. Translated: CASRKSEGEAEAFF.

This chain connects TRBV6-5 to TRBJ2-5; TRBD1 matches 9 bases. V trimming: 4 bases; J trimming: 4 bases; junction bases outside the gene matches: 4. The germline V gene encodes CDR1 MNHEY and CDR2 SVGAGI. The CDR3 is 14 amino acids. Written as DNA, the CDR3 is TGTGCCAGCAGTTCCCTGGACAGGGGAGAGACCCAGTACTTC. Translated, it gives CASSSLDRGETQYF.

This clonotype was seen more than once but under ten times. The rearrangement joins TRBV28 to TRBJ2-5; D is perhaps TRBD1 or TRBD2 (5 bases each). The germline gives CDR1 MDHEN, CDR2 SYDVKM. Trimming removed 7 bases at V and 0 bases at J, with 12 bases between. The length of the CDR3 is 14 residues. The CDR3 sequence is CASTEGRDQETQYF. In nucleotides, the CDR3 is TGTGCCAGCACCGAGGGACGGGACCAAGAGACCCAGTACTTC.

This clonotype has a count of ten or more. The V call is TRBV11-1, the J call TRBJ2-6; 7 bases are a match to TRBD1. J was trimmed by 4 bases and V by 5 bases; bases with no gene match: 8. This CDR3 spans 16 amino acids. Per the germline V gene, CDR1 is SGHAT and CDR2 is FQDESV (reference sequence). CDR3 region: CASSPPTGSGANVLTF. The DNA of the CDR3 is TGTGCCAGCAGCCCACCGACAGGGTCGGGGGCCAACGTCCTGACTTTC.

This clonotype appeared a few times. This chain links TRBV11-3 with TRBJ2-1, with 8 bases matching TRBD2. CDR3 length equals 18 residues. The germline V gene has CDR1 SGHNT and CDR2 YENEEA. Trimming cost V 5 bases and J 5 bases; bases outside gene matches: 17. The CDR3 DNA reads TGTGCCAGCAGCATACGACCCGGACTAGCTGGGGGCCACAATGAGCAGTTCTTC. Translated, it gives CASSIRPGLAGGHNEQFF.

This clonotype showed up many times. The V call is TRBV29-1, the J call TRBJ2-2, with D possibly TRBD1 on 6 matching bases. The CDR3 runs 13 residues. Germline lookup yields CDR1 SQVTM and CDR2 ANQGSEA. The V end was cut by 7 bases, the J end by 5 bases, with 14 bases between. The CDR3 bases are TGCAGCGCTGGACAGACTATGACCGGGGAGCTGTTTTTT. Its protein product is CSAGQTMTGELFF.

This chain connects TRBV7-8 to TRBJ2-7; D perhaps matches TRBD1 (6 bases). The CDR3 spans 15 residues. V lost 6 bases to trimming and J lost 6 bases, with 21 bases between them. CDR1 SGHVS and CDR2 FQNEAQ come from the germline V gene. The CDR3 DNA reads TGTGCCAGCAGGGAAGATTGGGGGCTTCGGAGCGAGCAGTACTTC. Translation gives CASREDWGLRSEQYF.

The rearrangement links TRBV5-1 to TRBJ2-7; D uncertain. Germline CDR1 SGHRS, CDR2 YFSETQ. V dropped 0 bases and J dropped 0 bases, with 13 bases sitting between them. The CDR3 is made up of 16 amino acids. DNA for the CDR3: TGCGCCAGCAGCTTGGGCCAACAGAGGATCTCCTACGAGCAGTACTTC. Translation gives CASSLGQQRISYEQYF.

This clonotype appeared many times. The CDR3, as DNA: TGTGCCAGCAGCCTCCGACAGGGAGGAATTGAGACCCAGTACTTC. Its protein product is CASSLRQGGIETQYF. The V gene is TRBV28, the J gene TRBJ2-5, with D perhaps matching TRBD1 (7 bases). Germline V CDR1 and CDR2: MDHEN, SYDVKM. The CDR3 length is 15 residues. V was clipped by 6 bases and J by 5 bases, with 19 bases between them.

This clonotype was detected many times. This rearrangement joins TRBV30 to TRBJ1-1; unclear D gene. The CDR3 runs 12 residues. From germline, CDR1 is GTSNPN and CDR2 SVGIG (reference sequence). V was pared by 8 bases and J by 0 bases, with 10 bases between. CDR3 DNA: TGTGCCGGGCATACAATGAACACTGAAGCTTTCTTT. Translation: CAGHTMNTEAFF. The full variable domain, with the rest looked up from reference TRBV30 and TRBJ1-1, is SQTIHQWPATLVQPVGSPLSLECTVEGTSNPNLYWYRQAAGRGLQLLFYSVGIGQISSEVPQNLSASRPQDRQFILSSKKLLLSDSGFYLCAGHTMNTEAFFGQGTRLTVV.

This clonotype was seen at least ten times. The CDR3 coding sequence is TGTGCCAGCAGCCGGGACAGGGGGTATCAGCCCCAGCATTTT. This sequence encodes CASSRDRGYQPQHF. The V gene is TRBV2, the J gene TRBJ1-5; 11 nucleotides agree with TRBD1. The length of the CDR3 is 14 residues. J gave up 5 bases and V 6 bases, and 3 bases lay outside the gene matches. The germline CDR1 and CDR2 sequences are SNHLY and FYNNEI.

This clonotype has ten or more counts. V is TRBV12-3 or TRBV12-4 and J is TRBJ2-5; TRBD1 aligns across 8 bases. Trimming took 6 bases from V and 0 from J; bases not matched to a gene: 9. The CDR3 sequence is 16 residues long. CDR3 sequence (DNA): TGTGCCAGCAGGCCCCAACAGGGGGTTTACCAAGAGACCCAGTACTTC. Translation gives CASRPQQGVYQETQYF.

This clonotype was counted at least ten times. The V gene is TRBV12-3 or TRBV12-4, the J gene TRBJ2-4; D not resolved. CDR3 length equals 17 residues. The germline V and J ends were trimmed by 5 bases and 0 bases, with 17 bases remaining between them. The CDR3 coding sequence is TGTGCCAGCAGTCCTACCCCAGTCACGCTAGCCAAAAACATTCAGTACTTC. This translates into CASSPTPVTLAKNIQYF.

The V call is TRBV5-4, the J call TRBJ2-5; 13 bases are shared with TRBD2. CDR1 SGHNT and CDR2 YYREEE come from the germline V gene (reference sequence). V shed 2 bases, J shed 5 bases, and the junction held 3 bases outside the gene matches. The CDR3 consists of 15 residues. The CDR3 DNA follows: TGTGCCAGCAGCTTCCCGGGACTAGCGGGGGAGACCCAGTACTTC. Its translation: CASSFPGLAGETQYF.

This clonotype was seen many times. V and J are TRBV18 and TRBJ1-1, with D perhaps TRBD1 (5 bases). The V gene's germline CDR1 is KGHSH and CDR2 LQKENI. Trimming took off 6 bases at V and 6 bases at J, with 14 bases between the two ends. CDR3 length: 13 residues. CDR3 nucleotides: TGTGCCAGCTCCGGGACTTTTGTCCCTGAAGCTTTCTTT. Protein product: CASSGTFVPEAFF.

At least ten counts were recorded for this clonotype. V gene TRBV12-3 or TRBV12-4 combines with J gene TRBJ2-5; 9 bases are shared with TRBD2. The CDR3 runs 15 residues. Trimming removed 5 bases from V and 7 bases from J; junction bases left unmatched: 11. Here the CDR3 reads CASSGPGTSRGTQYF. The DNA for the CDR3 is TGTGCCAGCAGTGGCCCCGGGACTAGCCGCGGGACCCAGTACTTC.

The chain is built from TRBV4-1 and TRBJ2-2; no definite D call. Germline V gives CDR1 MGHRA, CDR2 YSYEKL. The V end lost 1 base, the J end lost 6 bases, and 12 bases lay between the germline ends. The CDR3 loop spans 15 amino acids. The CDR3, as DNA: TGCGCCAGCAGCCAAGTCACCCGTTATCCCGGGGAGCTGTTTTTT. Translating it yields CASSQVTRYPGELFF.

This clonotype was seen many times. One junction end disagrees with the germline gene, perhaps due to a read error. The gene calls are TRBV20-1 and TRBJ1-2, with D possibly matching TRBD1 (5 bases). CDR1 and CDR2 from the germline V gene are DFQATT and SNEGSKA (reference sequence). The CDR3 is made up of 12 amino acids. In DNA form, the CDR3 reads TGTAGGGGCATGGGCCGGAACTATGGCTACACCTTC. This gives the protein CRGMGRNYGYTF.

There are many counts of this clonotype. V usage is TRBV4-1 and J usage is TRBJ2-5; no clear D. Germline CDR1 MGHRA, CDR2 YSYEKL. The ends were cut back, 4 bases at V and 5 bases at J, with 14 bases in the middle. The CDR3 has 14 residues. CDR3 coding DNA: TGCGCCAGCAGCCTGGCTACCAGCTCGGAGACCCAGTACTTC. Its translation is CASSLATSSETQYF.

Comments on this clonotype: A clone one base away is much larger, so this may be a read error. The CDR3 end shows no conserved phenylalanine or tryptophan, and so a read error is likely. J is TRBJ2-7 and V is TRBV3-1; maybe TRBD1 (5 bases). The germline V and J ends were trimmed by 2 bases and 3 bases, with 11 bases remaining between them. CDR3 size: 14 residues. Germline CDR1 and CDR2: LGHDT and YNNKEL (reference sequence). The CDR3 DNA follows: TGTGCCAGCAGCCAATCTCAGGGAATCTACGAGCAGTACTAC. Protein sequence: CASSQSQGIYEQYY.

The rearrangement uses TRBV19 and TRBJ1-1; 7 positions match TRBD1. CDR1 LNHDA and CDR2 SQIVND come from the germline V gene (reference sequence). This CDR3 spans 15 amino acids. The junction had 6 bases not matched to a gene; V was cut back by 4 bases and J by 1 base. CDR3 DNA: TGTGCCAGTAGTACACCAACAGGGGCGAACACTGAAGCTTTCTTT. As protein: CASSTPTGANTEAFF.

The chain recombines TRBV12-3 or TRBV12-4 with TRBJ2-7; no reliable D call. The germline V and J ends were trimmed by 2 bases and 3 bases, with 14 bases remaining between them. The CDR3 is 15 residues long. CDR3 in amino acids: CASSLFGSGDYEQYF. The DNA for the CDR3 is TGTGCCAGCAGTTTATTTGGTAGTGGGGACTACGAGCAGTACTTC.

The chain employs TRBV4-1 and TRBJ2-1; the D gene is possibly TRBD1 (5 bases). Trimming pared 4 bases from V and 4 bases from J, leaving 14 bases between. The CDR3 has 15 amino acids. CDR1 is MGHRA, CDR2 YSYEKL, per germline. Here the CDR3 reads CASSPGASVYNEQFF. In nucleotides, the CDR3 is TGCGCCAGCAGCCCTGGGGCCTCCGTATACAATGAGCAGTTCTTC.

This clonotype has at least ten counts. V usage is TRBV30 and J usage is TRBJ1-1; D unresolved. CDR1 and CDR2 from the germline V gene are GTSNPN and SVGIG (reference sequence). Trimming took off 1 base at V and 5 bases at J, with 11 bases between the two ends. The CDR3 contains 13 residues. CDR3 sequence (DNA): TGTGCCTGGAGTGCGGGCCCAGCGACTGAAGCTTTCTTT. It encodes CAWSAGPATEAFF.

Points on this clonotype: The germline gene is not matched at one end of the junction; a read error may be the cause. CDR3 sequence (DNA): TGTGCCAGCAGCTTCGAGGTTTCAGAGACCAAGTACTTC. It codes for CASSFEVSETKYF. The chain couples TRBV7-8 to TRBJ2-5; D call uncertain. The CDR3 has 13 residues. In germline, CDR1 is SGHVS, CDR2 FQNEAQ. Looking up the rest from reference TRBV7-8 and TRBJ2-5 gives the full variable domain: GAGVSQSPRYKVAKRGQDVALRCDPISGHVSLFWYQQALGQGPEFLTYFQNEAQLDKSGLPSDRFFAERPEGSVSTLKIQRTQQEDSAVYLCASSFEVSETKYFGPGTRLLVL.